This T cell receptor (beta chain) was sequenced during a study of blood T cells in healthy people across ages. The second PCR ran roughly 7 to 12 cycles with a sample-barcoded 5' primer and J-beta primers. TCRdb re-derived calls from the 5' RACE reads in MiXCR, one entry per CDR3 protein. The data contain over a million distinct CDR3 sequences, approximately 42% of them singletons. Per sample, no less than 5.5 micrograms of total RNA were extracted. The sequence was obtained from a woman in her late teens or twenties in good health. Material for sequencing was blood.

The CDR3 reads CASSDRRTSGRFPQETQYF. CDR3 nucleotides: TGTGCCAGCAGCGACAGACGGACTAGCGGGAGGTTCCCTCAAGAGACCCAGTACTTC. The rearrangement links TRBV9 to TRBJ2-5, with 14 bases fitting TRBD2. The CDR3 length is 19 residues. Germline-derived CDR1 and CDR2 are SGDLS and YYNGEE. With 3 bases clipped from V and 2 bases from J, the junction kept 12 bases outside the gene matches. Using reference TRBV9 and TRBJ2-5 for the parts outside the CDR3, the full variable domain is DSGVTQTPKHLITATGQRVTLRCSPRSGDLSVYWYQQSLDQGLQFLIQYYNGEERAKGNILERFSAQQFPDLHSELNLSSLELGDSALYFCASSDRRTSGRFPQETQYFGPGTRLLVL.